This is a list of T cell receptor beta chains from one sample in a study of CD8 T cells in Susac syndrome. In TCRdb, the immunoSEQ multiplex PCR reads were re-called with MiXCR into one record per CDR3 protein. This table has 200,000 to 250,000 distinct CDR3 sequences, 94% appearing once. The sequenced sample consisted of CD4+ T cells from PBMCs. Receptors originate from a human donor with Susac syndrome. Each CDR3 is given with its conserved first and last residue. The order of the fields is clone size, D gene, V gene, J gene, CDR3 DNA, CDR3 protein. D genes are given only for firm matches. Clone sizes are given selectively: once, few, many, or a class where the clone is expanded.

size: .
D: .
V: TRBV6-2/TRBV6-3
J: TRBJ2-7
DNA: TGTGCCAGCAGTTACGAACAGGTCCTACTCGAGCAGTACTTC
CDR3: CASSYEQVLLEQYF

size: .
D: .
V: TRBV2
J: TRBJ1-6
DNA: TGTGCCAGCATACAGGTCGAGAATTCACCCCTCCACTTT
CDR3: CASIQVENSPLHF

size: .
D: .
V: TRBV30
J: TRBJ1-1
DNA: TGTGCCTGGAGTGTAAAGGGGGATGAAGCTTTCTTT
CDR3: CAWSVKGDEAFF

size: .
D: .
V: TRBV7-3
J: TRBJ2-7
DNA: TGTGCCAGCAGCTTAACGGCGGATTCCTACGAGCAGTACTTC
CDR3: CASSLTADSYEQYF

size: .
D: TRBD1
V: TRBV6-1
J: TRBJ2-3
DNA: TGTGCCAGCAGTGAAGCGGTGGGACAGGGGAGAGCAGATACGCAGTATTTT
CDR3: CASSEAVGQGRADTQYF

size: .
D: .
V: TRBV5-5
J: TRBJ1-6
DNA: TGTGCCAGCAGGGAAAACTATAATTCACCCCTCCACTTT
CDR3: CASRENYNSPLHF

size: .
D: .
V: TRBV5-1
J: TRBJ1-1
DNA: TGCGCCAGCAGCTCTCAGGGGAGCACTGAAGCTTTCTTT
CDR3: CASSSQGSTEAFF

size: few
D: .
V: TRBV30
J: TRBJ2-3
DNA: TGTGCCTGGAGTTCCGTAGATACGCAGTATTTT
CDR3: CAWSSVDTQYF

size: .
D: .
V: TRBV9
J: TRBJ1-1
DNA: TGTGCCAGCAGCGTAGTTGCTGTGAACACTGAAGCTTTCTTT
CDR3: CASSVVAVNTEAFF

size: .
D: .
V: TRBV9
J: TRBJ2-5
DNA: TGTGCCAGCAGCGTAGAAGGGTTGGAGACCCAGTACTTC
CDR3: CASSVEGLETQYF

size: .
D: .
V: TRBV11-1
J: TRBJ2-1
DNA: TGTGCCAGCAGGACTACTAACTACAATGAGCAGTTCTTC
CDR3: CASRTTNYNEQFF

size: once
D: .
V: TRBV2
J: TRBJ2-1
DNA: TGTGCCAGCACCCTGGCACCTCTGGATGAGCAGTTCTTC
CDR3: CASTLAPLDEQFF

size: .
D: .
V: TRBV4-2
J: TRBJ1-4
DNA: TGTGCCAGCAGCCAACCAGGGCCGGATGAAAAACTGTTTTTT
CDR3: CASSQPGPDEKLFF

size: .
D: TRBD1
V: TRBV20-1
J: TRBJ2-5
DNA: TGCAGTGCTAGAGACCCGACAGGGGGCGTAGGGACCCAGTACTTC
CDR3: CSARDPTGGVGTQYF

size: .
D: .
V: TRBV9
J: TRBJ2-3
DNA: TGTGCCAGCAGCGTAAGTACAAGCGGCGCAGATACGCAGTATTTT
CDR3: CASSVSTSGADTQYF

size: .
D: TRBD1
V: TRBV20-1
J: TRBJ2-3
DNA: TGCAGTGCTAGAGATCTCAGGCGACAGGGGGCGCAAGTAGATACGCAGTATTTT
CDR3: CSARDLRRQGAQVDTQYF

size: .
D: TRBD1
V: TRBV5-1
J: TRBJ1-2
DNA: TGCGCCAGCAGCGGACAGGGTTGGTATGGCTACACCTTC
CDR3: CASSGQGWYGYTF

size: .
D: .
V: TRBV9
J: TRBJ1-1
DNA: TGTGCCAGCAGCGTAAAGTTACAGGGTAGCACTGAAGCTTTCTTT
CDR3: CASSVKLQGSTEAFF

size: few
D: .
V: TRBV3-1
J: TRBJ2-6
DNA: TGTGCCAGCAGTCCAGGGTTGGGGGCCAACGTCCTGACTTTC
CDR3: CASSPGLGANVLTF

size: .
D: .
V: TRBV11-2
J: TRBJ2-6
DNA: TGTGCCAGCTTATCGAGGGCCAACGTCCTGACTTTC
CDR3: CASLSRANVLTF

size: .
D: .
V: TRBV24-1
J: TRBJ2-7
DNA: TGTGCCACCAGTGAAGGTTTGGAGCAGTACTTC
CDR3: CATSEGLEQYF

size: .
D: TRBD1
V: TRBV4-3
J: TRBJ1-6
DNA: TGCGCCAGCAGCCAAGAAGTAAGGACAGGGATGCATTCACCCCTCCACTTT
CDR3: CASSQEVRTGMHSPLHF

size: once
D: .
V: TRBV12-3/TRBV12-4
J: TRBJ2-3
DNA: TGTGCCAGCAGTTTGGGGGGAGGGGGACGACGAGATACGCAGTATTTT
CDR3: CASSLGGGGRRDTQYF

size: .
D: .
V: TRBV4-3
J: TRBJ2-5
DNA: TGCGCCAGCAGCCAAGCCCCTCAGGGTTTGGAGACCCAGTACTTC
CDR3: CASSQAPQGLETQYF

size: .
D: .
V: TRBV11-2
J: TRBJ2-2
DNA: TGTGCCAGCAGCTTAGGGGGGGCCGGGGAGCTGTTTTTT
CDR3: CASSLGGAGELFF

size: .
D: TRBD1
V: TRBV30
J: TRBJ1-1
DNA: TGTGCCTGGACTAGGACAGGGAACACTGAAGCTTTCTTT
CDR3: CAWTRTGNTEAFF

size: .
D: .
V: TRBV18
J: TRBJ2-3
DNA: TGTGCCAGCTCACCACGTACAGCCACAGATACGCAGTATTTT
CDR3: CASSPRTATDTQYF